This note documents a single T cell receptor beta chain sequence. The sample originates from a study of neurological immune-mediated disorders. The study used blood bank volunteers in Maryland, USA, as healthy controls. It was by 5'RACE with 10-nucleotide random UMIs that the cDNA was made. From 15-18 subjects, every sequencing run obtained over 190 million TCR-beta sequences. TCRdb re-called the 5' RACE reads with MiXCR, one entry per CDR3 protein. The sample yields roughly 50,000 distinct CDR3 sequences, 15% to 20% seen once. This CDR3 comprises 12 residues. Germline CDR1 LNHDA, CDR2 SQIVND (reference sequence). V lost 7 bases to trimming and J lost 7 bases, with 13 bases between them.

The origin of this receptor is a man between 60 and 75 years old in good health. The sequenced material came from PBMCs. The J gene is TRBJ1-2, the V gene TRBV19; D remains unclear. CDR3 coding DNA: TGTGCCAGTAAGGATCCGTCGCCTGGCTACACCTTC. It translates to CASKDPSPGYTF.